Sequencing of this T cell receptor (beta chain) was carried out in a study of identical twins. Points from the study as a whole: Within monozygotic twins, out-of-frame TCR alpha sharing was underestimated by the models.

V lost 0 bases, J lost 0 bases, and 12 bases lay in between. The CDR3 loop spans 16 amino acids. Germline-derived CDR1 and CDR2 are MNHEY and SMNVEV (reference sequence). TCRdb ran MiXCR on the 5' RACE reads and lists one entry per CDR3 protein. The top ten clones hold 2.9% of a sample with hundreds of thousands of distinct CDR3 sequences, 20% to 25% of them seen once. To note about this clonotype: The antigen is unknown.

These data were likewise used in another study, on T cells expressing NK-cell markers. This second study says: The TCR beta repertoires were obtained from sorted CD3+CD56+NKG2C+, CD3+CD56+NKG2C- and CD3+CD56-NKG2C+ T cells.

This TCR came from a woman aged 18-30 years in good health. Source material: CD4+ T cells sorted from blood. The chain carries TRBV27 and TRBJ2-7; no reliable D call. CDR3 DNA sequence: TGTGCCAGCAGTTTATCCCCTAGAAAAGCCTCCTACGAGCAGTACTTC. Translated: CASSLSPRKASYEQYF.